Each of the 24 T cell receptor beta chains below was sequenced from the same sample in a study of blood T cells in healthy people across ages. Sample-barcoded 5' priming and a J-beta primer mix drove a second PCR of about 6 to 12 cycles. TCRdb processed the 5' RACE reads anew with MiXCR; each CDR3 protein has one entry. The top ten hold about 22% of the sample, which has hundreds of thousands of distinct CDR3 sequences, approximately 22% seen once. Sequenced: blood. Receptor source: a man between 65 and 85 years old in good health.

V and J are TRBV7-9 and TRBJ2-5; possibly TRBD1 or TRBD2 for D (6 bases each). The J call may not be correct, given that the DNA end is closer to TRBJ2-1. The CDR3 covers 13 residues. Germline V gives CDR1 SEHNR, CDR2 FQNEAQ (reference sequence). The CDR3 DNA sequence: TGTGCCAGCAGCTTACCAGGAGGGGGTGAGCAGTTCTTC. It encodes CASSLPGGGEQFF.

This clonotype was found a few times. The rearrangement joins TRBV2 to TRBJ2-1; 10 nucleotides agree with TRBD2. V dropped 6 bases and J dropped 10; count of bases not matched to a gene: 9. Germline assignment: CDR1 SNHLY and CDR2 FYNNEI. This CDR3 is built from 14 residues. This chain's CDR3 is CASRSGRGSGEQFF. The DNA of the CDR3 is TGTGCCAGCAGAAGCGGGAGGGGAAGCGGAGAGCAGTTCTTC.

The CDR3 coding sequence is TGTGCCAGCAGCCAGTCGGGGGGGGCGATGGGTGAGCAGTTCTTC. Translated: CASSQSGGAMGEQFF. The chain uses TRBV3-1 and TRBJ2-1; 8 bases align to TRBD2. Trimming cost V 3 bases and J 9 bases; bases outside gene matches: 10. The CDR3 covers 15 residues. The germline V gene has CDR1 LGHDT and CDR2 YNNKEL (reference sequence).

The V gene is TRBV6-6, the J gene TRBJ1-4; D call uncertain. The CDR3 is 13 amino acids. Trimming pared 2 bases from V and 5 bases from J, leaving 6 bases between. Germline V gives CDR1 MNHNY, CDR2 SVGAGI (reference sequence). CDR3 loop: CASSYRSNEKLFF. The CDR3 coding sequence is TGTGCCAGCAGTTACAGGTCGAATGAAAAACTGTTTTTT.

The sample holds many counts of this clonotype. CDR3 protein: CASSPSFVTGYTF. Here the CDR3 DNA reads TGTGCCAGCAGTCCGTCGTTTGTAACTGGCTACACCTTC. The rearrangement links TRBV6-6 to TRBJ1-2, with D unclear. CDR1 is MNHNY, CDR2 SVGAGI, per germline (reference sequence). V shed 5 bases and J shed 7 bases, with 14 bases lying between them. This CDR3 region has 13 residues.

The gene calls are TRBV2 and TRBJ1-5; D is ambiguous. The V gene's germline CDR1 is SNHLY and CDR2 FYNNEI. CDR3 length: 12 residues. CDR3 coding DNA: TGTGCAGACGCTGCGGAAAATCAGCCCCAGCATTTT. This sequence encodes CADAAENQPQHF.

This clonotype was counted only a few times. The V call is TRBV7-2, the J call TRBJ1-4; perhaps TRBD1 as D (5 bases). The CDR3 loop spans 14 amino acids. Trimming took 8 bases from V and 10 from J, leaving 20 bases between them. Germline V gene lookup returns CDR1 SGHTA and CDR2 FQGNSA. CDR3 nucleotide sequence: TGTGCCAGCCAACAGGCAGGGAGTGGTGGAAAACTGTTTTTT. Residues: CASQQAGSGGKLFF.

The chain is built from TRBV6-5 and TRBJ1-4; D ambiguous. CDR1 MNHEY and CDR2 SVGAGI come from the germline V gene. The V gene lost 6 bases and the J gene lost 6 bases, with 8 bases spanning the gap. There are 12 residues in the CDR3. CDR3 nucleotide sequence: TGTGCCAGCAGATCAGGTCATGAAAAACTGTTTTTT. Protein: CASRSGHEKLFF.

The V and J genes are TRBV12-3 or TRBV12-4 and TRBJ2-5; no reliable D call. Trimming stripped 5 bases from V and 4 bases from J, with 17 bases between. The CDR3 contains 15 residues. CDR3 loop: CASSLLSRSGETQYF. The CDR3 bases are TGTGCCAGCAGTCTCCTATCGAGGTCCGGAGAGACCCAGTACTTC.

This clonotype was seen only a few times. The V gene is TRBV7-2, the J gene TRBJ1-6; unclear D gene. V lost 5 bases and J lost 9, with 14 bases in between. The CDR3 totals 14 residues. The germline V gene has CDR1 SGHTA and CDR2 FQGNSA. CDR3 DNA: TGTGCCAGCAGCCCGGACCTTCGCGGTTCACCCCTCCACTTT. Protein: CASSPDLRGSPLHF.

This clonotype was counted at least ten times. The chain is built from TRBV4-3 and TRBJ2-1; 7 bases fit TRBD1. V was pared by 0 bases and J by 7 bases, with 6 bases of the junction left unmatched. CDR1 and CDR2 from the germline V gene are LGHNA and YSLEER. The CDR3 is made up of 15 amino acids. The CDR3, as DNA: TGCGCCAGCAGCCAAGAGAGGGACAGTAATAATGAGCAGTTCTTC. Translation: CASSQERDSNNEQFF.

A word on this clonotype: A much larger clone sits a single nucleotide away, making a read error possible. In DNA form, the CDR3 reads TGTGCCAGCAGTTTTGGGGGAGATACGGAGTATTTT. It yields the protein CASSFGGDTEYF. J is TRBJ2-3 and V is TRBV12-3 or TRBV12-4; either TRBD1 or TRBD2 may fit D (5 bases each). The CDR3 contains 12 residues.

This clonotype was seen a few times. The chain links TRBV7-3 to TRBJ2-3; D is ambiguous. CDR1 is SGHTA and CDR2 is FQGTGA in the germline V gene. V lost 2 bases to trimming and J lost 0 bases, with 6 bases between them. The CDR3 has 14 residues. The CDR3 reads CASSLFSSTDTQYF. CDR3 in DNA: TGTGCCAGCAGCTTATTTTCCAGCACAGATACGCAGTATTTT.

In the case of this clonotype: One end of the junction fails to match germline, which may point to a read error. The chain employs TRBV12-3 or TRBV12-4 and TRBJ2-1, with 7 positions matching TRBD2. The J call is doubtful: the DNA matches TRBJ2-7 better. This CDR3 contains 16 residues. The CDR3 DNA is TGTGGCAGCAGCGATACTGGGAGCGGGGTCCTCTACGAGCAGTACTTC. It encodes CGSSDTGSGVLYEQYF.

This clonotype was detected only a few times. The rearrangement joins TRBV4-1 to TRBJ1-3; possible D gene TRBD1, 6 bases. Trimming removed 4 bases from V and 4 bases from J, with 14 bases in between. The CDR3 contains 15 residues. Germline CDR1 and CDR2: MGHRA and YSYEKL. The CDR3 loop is CASSPDGGSGNTIYF. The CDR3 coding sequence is TGCGCCAGCAGCCCAGACGGGGGCAGCGGAAACACCATATATTTT.

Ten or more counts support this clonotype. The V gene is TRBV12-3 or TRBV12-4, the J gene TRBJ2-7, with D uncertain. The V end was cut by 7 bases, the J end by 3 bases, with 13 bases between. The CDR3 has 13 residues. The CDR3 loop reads CASTQGAGYEQYF. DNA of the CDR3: TGTGCCAGCACCCAAGGTGCAGGCTACGAGCAGTACTTC.

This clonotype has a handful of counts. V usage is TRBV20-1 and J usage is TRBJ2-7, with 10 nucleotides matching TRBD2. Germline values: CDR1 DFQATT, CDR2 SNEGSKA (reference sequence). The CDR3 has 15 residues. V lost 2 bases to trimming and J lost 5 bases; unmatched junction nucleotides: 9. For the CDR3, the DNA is TGCAGTGCTAGATCCCCTGCTAGCGGGAGTAACGAGCAGTACGTC. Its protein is CSARSPASGSNEQYV.

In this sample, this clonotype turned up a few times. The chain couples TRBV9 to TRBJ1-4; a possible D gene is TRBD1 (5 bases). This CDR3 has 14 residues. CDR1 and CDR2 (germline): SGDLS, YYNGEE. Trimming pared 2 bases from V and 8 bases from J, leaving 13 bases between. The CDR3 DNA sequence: TGTGCCAGCAGCGTCGGCACGGGGACGGAAAAACTGTTTTTT. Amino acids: CASSVGTGTEKLFF.

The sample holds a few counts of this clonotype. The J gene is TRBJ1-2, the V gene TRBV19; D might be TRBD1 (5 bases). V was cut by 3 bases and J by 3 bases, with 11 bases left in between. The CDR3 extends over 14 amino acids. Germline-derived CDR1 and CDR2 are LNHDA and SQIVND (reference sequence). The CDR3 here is CASSIGTADYGYTF. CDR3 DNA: TGTGCCAGTAGTATCGGGACGGCGGACTATGGCTACACCTTC.

The CDR3 spells CSARGLAELAKNIQYF. CDR3 DNA: TGCAGTGCTAGGGGACTAGCGGAACTAGCCAAAAACATTCAGTACTTC. The chain links TRBV20-1 to TRBJ2-4; 11 bases match TRBD2. CDR1 is DFQATT and CDR2 is SNEGSKA in the germline V gene (reference sequence). V lost 3 bases, J lost 0 bases, and 4 bases stayed unmatched. The CDR3 length is 16 residues.

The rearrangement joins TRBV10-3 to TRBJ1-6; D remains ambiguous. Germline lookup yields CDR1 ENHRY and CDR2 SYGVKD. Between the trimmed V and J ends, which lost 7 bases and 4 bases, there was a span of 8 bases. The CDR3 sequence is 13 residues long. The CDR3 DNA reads TGTGCCATCACTCGGGAGTATAATTCACCCCTCCACTTT. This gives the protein CAITREYNSPLHF.

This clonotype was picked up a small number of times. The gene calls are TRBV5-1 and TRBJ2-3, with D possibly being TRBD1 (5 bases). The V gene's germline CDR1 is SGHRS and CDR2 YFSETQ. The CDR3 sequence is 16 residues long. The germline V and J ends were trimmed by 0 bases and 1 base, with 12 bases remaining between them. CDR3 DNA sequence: TGCGCCAGCAGCTTGGATGGGGCCGCTGGCACAGATACGCAGTATTTT. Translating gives CASSLDGAAGTDTQYF.

The CDR3 DNA reads TGCAGTGCTAGACCCGCGTCGGGGGGCAAATCCTACGAGCAGTACTTC. It codes for CSARPASGGKSYEQYF. The rearrangement uses TRBV20-1 and TRBJ2-7, with TRBD2 as a possible D gene (7 bases). Germline CDR1 reads DFQATT; CDR2 reads SNEGSKA (reference sequence). V lost 2 bases, J lost 1 base, and 18 bases lay in between. CDR3 length: 16 residues.

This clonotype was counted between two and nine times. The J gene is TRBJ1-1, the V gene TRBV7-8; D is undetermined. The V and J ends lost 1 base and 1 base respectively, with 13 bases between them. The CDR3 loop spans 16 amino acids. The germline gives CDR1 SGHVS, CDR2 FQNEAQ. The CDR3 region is CASSLGGRNSNTEAFF. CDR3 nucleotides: TGTGCCAGCAGCTTAGGGGGTCGCAATTCGAACACTGAAGCTTTCTTT.